This T cell receptor (beta chain) was profiled in a study of blood T cells in healthy people across ages. This clonotype was observed a handful of times. Alongside a J-beta primer mix, a sample-barcoded 5' primer served in a second PCR lasting roughly 7 to 11 cycles. TCRdb re-called the 5' RACE reads through MiXCR, storing one row per CDR3 protein. The sample lists around 1,000,000 distinct CDR3 sequences, 20% to 25% occurring once. This CDR3 has 15 residues. The ends lost 3 bases at V and 8 bases at J; junction bases unmatched: 8. The same data also contributed to another study, on T cells of mothers and their children. That publication notes: Healthy Caucasian mothers, a few in number, and their six children were the donors.

The rearrangement links TRBV12-3 or TRBV12-4 to TRBJ1-4; 8 bases agree with TRBD1. The sequence was collected from a girl aged 2 to 10 in good health. Input material: blood. CDR3 amino acids: CASSFGGGQVEKLFF. As DNA, the CDR3 is TGTGCCAGCAGTTTTGGTGGGGGACAGGTCGAAAAACTGTTTTTT.